This note documents a single T cell receptor beta chain sequence. Its target is unknown. The source of the sample is a study of cytomegalovirus exposure and HLA in healthy donors. Broader study findings: Later findings reportedly placed an Asian-associated ancestry cluster below the roughly 660-donor mean for N-insertions. In a later analysis, around 18,000 TCR beta sequences were associated with HLA alleles at 0.05 false discovery rate.

CDR3 size: 15 residues. CDR1 MNHEY and CDR2 SVGAGI come from the germline V gene. The PCR was carried out with 60 Vbeta primers and 13 Jbeta primers. The assay was immunoSEQ multiplex PCR, and TCRdb's table has in-frame clones only and misses some. This listing includes around 53,000 clones. The TCR comes from a young man in good health and CMV-seropositive. The specimen sequenced was PBMCs. V is TRBV6-5 and J is TRBJ2-5, with 7 nucleotides matching TRBD1. Near its end, the DNA agrees better with TRBJ2-7, so the J call may be wrong. The CDR3 DNA reads as TGTGCCAGCAGCTCCGGACAGGTCGGGACCTACGAGCAGTACTTC. It codes for CASSSGQVGTYEQYF.